Described below is a single T cell receptor (beta chain) sequence and its context. This sample is drawn from a study of Ad26.COV2.S vaccination and SARS-CoV-2 variants. In the study overall: Ad26.COV2.S shots went into the muscle once or twice, 56 days apart.

The treatment denotes: some 20 received Ad26.COV2.S at low or high dose, single or two shots; roughly five received placebo; per-sample allocation not given. The samples were gathered on day 63 after the first injection of vaccine or placebo. It was Wuhan-strain SARS-CoV-2 spike that the Ad26 vaccine vector expressed. V was clipped by 5 bases and J by 6 bases; unmatched bases: 1. CDR1 and CDR2 from the germline V gene are SGHAT and FQNNGV. The CDR3 has 12 amino acids. Repertoires were generated with immunoSEQ multiplex PCR, while TCRdb's copy carries only in-frame clones and drops some. The repertoire holds 400,000 to 450,000 clones, with about 92% as singletons.

The sequence derives from a person between 18 and 59 years old who received the Ad26.COV2.S COVID-19 vaccine or a placebo. Specimen: peripheral blood, collected in a trial of Ad26.COV2.S vaccine versus placebo. The chain is built from TRBV11-2 and TRBJ2-7, with 10 bases that match TRBD1. The CDR3 coding sequence is TGTGCCAGCAGCCGGACAGGGGGCGAGCAGTACTTC. It is translated as CASSRTGGEQYF.